Presented here are 9 T cell receptor beta chains from one specimen sequenced in a study of CD8+ T cells in alopecia areata. In each case, RNA was isolated and then reverse transcribed into cDNA as the sequencing template. The method was immunoSEQ multiplex PCR; TCRdb's version includes in-frame clones alone and lacks a portion of them. Of about 100,000 clones listed, 55% to 70% are singletons. Treatment described: oral pan-JAK inhibitor, 5-10 mg twice daily. Sequencing was performed on CD8+ T cells sorted from blood, taken at week 56, from a patient treated with tofacitinib. The receptors originated from a human donor with alopecia areata.

This clone was found a few times. This chain connects TRBV25-1 to TRBJ2-3, with 8 bases aligning to TRBD1. The germline V gene encodes CDR1 MGHDK and CDR2 SYGVNS. The CDR3 is 14 amino acids. V shed 3 bases and J 6 bases; nucleotides not matched to a gene: 5. The CDR3 spells CASSDWTGWDTQYF. The CDR3 nucleotides read TGTGCCAGCAGTGATTGGACAGGGTGGGATACGCAGTATTTT.

A few counts support this clone. The chain uses TRBV27 and TRBJ2-7; 8 bases map to TRBD1. Germline CDR1 MNHEY, CDR2 SMNVEV (reference sequence). Trimming removed 5 bases from V and 4 bases from J; junction bases left unmatched: 7. The length of the CDR3 is 14 residues. This CDR3 is CASSTGTGPYEQYF. The CDR3 coding sequence is TGTGCCAGCAGTACCGGGACAGGCCCTTACGAGCAGTACTTC.

The chain uses TRBV4-1 and TRBJ1-3, with D tentatively TRBD1 (5 bases). The CDR3 contains 16 residues. Looked up from germline, CDR1 is MGHRA and CDR2 is YSYEKL. V shed 4 bases and J shed 0 bases, with 13 bases lying between them. Here the CDR3 DNA reads TGCGCCAGCAGCCCCCCGGTCGGGGGCTCTGGAAACACCATATATTTT. Translated: CASSPPVGGSGNTIYF.

CDR3 nucleotide sequence: TGTGCCAGCAGCTTATACGGGACTGAAGCTTTCTTT. This sequence encodes CASSLYGTEAFF. The chain joins TRBV7-9 to TRBJ1-1; D gene ambiguous. From germline, CDR1 is SEHNR and CDR2 FQNEAQ (reference sequence). V was cut by 2 bases and J by 5 bases, with 6 bases left in between. This CDR3 is built from 12 residues.

This chain connects TRBV6-1 to TRBJ1-5, with a possible D match to TRBD1 (6 bases). V gave up 2 bases and J gave up 3 bases, with 17 bases separating them. Germline loops: CDR1 MNHNS, CDR2 SASEGT. The CDR3 runs 17 residues. CDR3 amino acids: CASSEWGWGHYNQPQHF. Here the CDR3 DNA reads TGTGCCAGCAGTGAATGGGGATGGGGACACTACAATCAGCCCCAGCATTTT.

This clone was observed a few times. The V gene is TRBV30, the J gene TRBJ1-1; D is unclear. The CDR3 sequence is 14 residues long. Trimming shortened V by 0 bases and J by 3 bases, and 11 bases separated the two germline ends. Germline CDR1 reads GTSNPN; CDR2 reads SVGIG (reference sequence). The DNA of the CDR3 is TGTGCCTGGAGTGTTACCTTGGTGGACACTGAAGCTTTCTTT. This codes for CAWSVTLVDTEAFF.

This chain joins TRBV19 and TRBJ2-7; D possibly corresponds to TRBD2 (6 bases). This CDR3 region has 13 residues. Per the germline V gene, CDR1 is LNHDA and CDR2 is SQIVND (reference sequence). V was trimmed by 10 bases and J by 0 bases, leaving 13 bases between them. CDR3 nucleotides: TGTGCCACCGCGGAGGGAGGCTCCTACGAGCAGTACTTC. This gives the protein CATAEGGSYEQYF. The whole variable domain, remainder taken from reference TRBV19 and TRBJ2-7, is DGGITQSPKYLFRKEGQNVTLSCEQNLNHDAMYWYRQDPGQGLRLIYYSQIVNDFQKGDIAEGYSVSREKKESFPLTVTSAQKNPTAFYLCATAEGGSYEQYFGPGTRLTVT.

This clone has just a few counts. The chain links TRBV14 to TRBJ1-1; D not resolved. Per the germline V gene, CDR1 is SGHDN and CDR2 is FVKESK. Trimming left V 1 base short and J 8 bases short, with 5 bases between. The CDR3 consists of 11 residues. The CDR3 DNA reads TGTGCCAGCAGCCAAGGAGGGGAAGCTTTCTTT. The encoded protein is CASSQGGEAFF.

The rearrangement links TRBV30 to TRBJ1-1; 8 bases are a match to TRBD1. Germline CDR1 is GTSNPN and CDR2 is SVGIG (reference sequence). This CDR3 region has 16 residues. The V and J ends lost 2 bases and 3 bases, in that order; junction bases with no gene match: 11. The CDR3 sequence is CAWSPTRQGWDTEAFF. In DNA form, the CDR3 reads TGTGCCTGGAGTCCGACCAGACAGGGGTGGGACACTGAAGCTTTCTTT.